The 26 T cell receptor beta chains presented below share a single source sample, sequenced in a study of shared clonotypes between healthy human individuals. Data came from immunoSEQ multiplex PCR; TCRdb stores just in-frame clones and leaves some out. This sample has roughly 2.5 million clones; approximately 94% occur once, and the top ten carry over 0.12%. The specimen was naive CD4+ T cells sorted from blood. Subset denoted: CD45RA+ positively selected. The receptors derive from a man between 18 and 29 years old in good health.

The chain combines TRBV6-1 with TRBJ1-2, with a tentative D call TRBD1 (5 bases). This CDR3 contains 13 residues. V lost 8 bases and J 8 bases, leaving 18 bases between the germline ends. CDR1 MNHNS and CDR2 SASEGT come from the germline V gene. The CDR3 nucleotides read TGTGCCAGCTTTGACTGGGGGTTTGGCGGCTACACCTTC. Translating gives CASFDWGFGGYTF.

In DNA, the CDR3 is TGTGCCAGCAGCTTGCCCGCGGGAGAGAAAGATACGCAGTATTTT. Translation gives CASSLPAGEKDTQYF. The chain recombines TRBV7-6 with TRBJ2-3, with 7 bases that match TRBD2. Germline V lookup: CDR1 SGHVS, CDR2 FNYEAQ. The CDR3 totals 15 residues. The V and J ends lost 3 bases and 5 bases, in that order; junction bases with no gene match: 8.

The rearrangement uses TRBV5-1 and TRBJ2-7; the D is unclear. CDR3 length equals 14 residues. V shed 4 bases and J shed 0 bases, with 11 bases lying between them. The V gene's germline CDR1 is SGHRS and CDR2 YFSETQ. CDR3: CASSPAWSSYEQYF. In DNA form, the CDR3 reads TGCGCCAGCAGCCCTGCGTGGAGCTCCTACGAGCAGTACTTC. The variable domain in full, completed from reference TRBV5-1 and TRBJ2-7, reads KAGVTQTPRYLIKTRGQQVTLSCSPISGHRSVSWYQQTPGQGLQFLFEYFSETQRNKGNFPGRFSGRQFSNSRSEMNVSTLELGDSALYLCASSPAWSSYEQYFGPGTRLTVT.

This clone was recorded only once. The gene calls are TRBV7-2 and TRBJ2-5; D is undetermined. This CDR3 region has 13 residues. Between the trimmed V and J ends, which lost 3 bases and 5 bases, there was a span of 10 bases. CDR1 SGHTA and CDR2 FQGNSA come from the germline V gene. CDR3 residues: CASSFVTGETQYF. CDR3 DNA: TGTGCCAGCAGCTTTGTGACCGGGGAGACCCAGTACTTC.

The J gene is TRBJ2-3, the V gene TRBV6-1, with 7 bases matching TRBD1. Trimming took 10 bases from V and 2 from J; bases not matched to a gene: 12. Germline CDR1 is MNHNS and CDR2 is SASEGT. CDR3 length: 15 amino acids. The CDR3 protein is CATNSGTASTDTQYF. CDR3 in DNA: TGTGCCACCAATTCTGGGACAGCTTCCACAGATACGCAGTATTTT.

The chain recombines TRBV5-1 with TRBJ1-1; a possible D gene is TRBD1 (6 bases). The CDR3 has 15 amino acids. Trimming left V 2 bases short and J 8 bases short, with 19 bases between. CDR1 SGHRS and CDR2 YFSETQ come from the germline V gene. CDR3 in DNA: TGCGCCAGCAGCTTCGGGCATGTCGGGGGCCTCGAAGCTTTCTTT. The encoded protein is CASSFGHVGGLEAFF.

The chain joins TRBV5-4 to TRBJ2-2, with TRBD1 matching 10 bases. V lost 5 bases, J lost 4 bases, and 11 bases stayed unmatched. This CDR3 is built from 17 residues. CDR1 and CDR2 from the germline V gene are SGHNT and YYREEE (reference sequence). The CDR3 loop reads CASRIPGQGSSTGELFF. CDR3 in DNA: TGTGCCAGCAGGATCCCGGGACAGGGGTCGAGCACCGGGGAGCTGTTTTTT.

The chain carries TRBV5-1 and TRBJ2-2; TRBD2 matches at 11 bases. The CDR3 runs 16 residues. J lost 1 base, V lost 4 bases, and 3 bases had no gene match. Germline CDR1 reads SGHRS; CDR2 reads YFSETQ. The CDR3 DNA is TGCGCCAGCAGCGCCGGGACTAGCGGGAACACCGGGGAGCTGTTTTTT. Amino acid sequence: CASSAGTSGNTGELFF.

V usage is TRBV2 and J usage is TRBJ2-3, with 10 bases matching TRBD2. This CDR3 is 15 amino acids long. V lost 5 bases to trimming and J lost 3 bases; unmatched junction nucleotides: 5. Germline V gives CDR1 SNHLY, CDR2 FYNNEI. CDR3 loop: CASSPLAGKTDTQYF. CDR3 DNA: TGTGCCAGCAGTCCACTAGCGGGAAAGACAGATACGCAGTATTTT.

The chain uses TRBV10-3 and TRBJ1-2, with TRBD1 identical over 7 bases. V was clipped by 9 bases and J by 8 bases; unmatched bases: 12. The germline CDR1 and CDR2 sequences are ENHRY and SYGVKD. This CDR3 is built from 13 residues. CDR3 DNA sequence: TGTGCCATACAAAGCCTAGACAGGGTCGGCTACACCTTC. It codes for CAIQSLDRVGYTF.

V gene TRBV6-5 combines with J gene TRBJ2-7, with D tentatively TRBD2 (5 bases). This CDR3 comprises 16 residues. Germline values: CDR1 MNHEY, CDR2 SVGAGI. Trimming took off 0 bases at V and 0 bases at J, with 12 bases between the two ends. CDR3 DNA: TGTGCCAGCAGTTACTCGAGGCCGGGGAGCTCCTACGAGCAGTACTTC. This encodes CASSYSRPGSSYEQYF.

The genes are TRBV9 and TRBJ2-7, with TRBD1 as a possible D gene (6 bases). Germline V gene sequence: CDR1 SGDLS, CDR2 YYNGEE. With 0 bases removed from V and 5 bases from J, the gap between germline ends came to 15 bases. This CDR3 has 15 residues. The CDR3 loop is CASSVGSGDLDEQYF. For the CDR3, the DNA is TGTGCCAGCAGCGTAGGGTCAGGGGATCTGGACGAGCAGTACTTC.

This chain uses TRBV4-3 with TRBJ2-7, with D possibly called TRBD1 or TRBD2 (7 bases each). Trimming left V 0 bases short and J 4 bases short, with 13 bases between. CDR1 is LGHNA, CDR2 YSLEER, per germline. The CDR3 sequence is 15 residues long. The CDR3 here is CASSQEPGGGYEQYF. CDR3 in DNA: TGCGCCAGCAGCCAAGAACCAGGGGGGGGTTACGAGCAGTACTTC.

The J gene is TRBJ2-2, the V gene TRBV6-1; no definite D call. Germline V gene data show CDR1 as MNHNS and CDR2 as SASEGT. This CDR3 is built from 13 residues. Trimming shortened V by 4 bases and J by 5 bases, and 8 bases separated the two germline ends. CDR3 protein: CASSGSRTGELFF. The CDR3, as DNA: TGTGCCAGCAGTGGGTCCCGGACCGGGGAGCTGTTTTTT.

Remarks on this clone: At the DNA level, this CDR3 is encoded by other sequences in the same sample as well. The J gene is TRBJ2-5, the V gene TRBV7-2; D not certain. The CDR3 runs to 13 residues. Between the trimmed V and J ends, which lost 1 base and 5 bases, there was a span of 8 bases. Germline CDR1 SGHTA, CDR2 FQGNSA. This CDR3 is CASSLGEAETQYF. CDR3 sequence (DNA): TGTGCCAGCAGCTTAGGCGAGGCGGAGACCCAGTACTTC.

The gene calls are TRBV5-6 and TRBJ2-1, with D unresolved. Germline lookup yields CDR1 SGHDT and CDR2 YYEEEE. The CDR3 contains 15 residues. The V and J ends lost 0 bases and 7 bases respectively, with 14 bases between them. This CDR3 is CASSLDIGSENEQFF. The CDR3 bases are TGTGCCAGCAGCTTGGATATCGGTTCAGAGAATGAGCAGTTCTTC.

V gene TRBV7-2 combines with J gene TRBJ2-7, with TRBD2 as a possible D gene (6 bases). CDR1 is SGHTA, CDR2 FQGNSA, per germline. The CDR3 sequence is 15 residues long. V was clipped by 1 base and J by 3 bases, with 13 bases between them. CDR3 protein: CASSLDTAGLYEQYF. The CDR3 bases are TGTGCCAGCAGCTTAGACACAGCGGGCCTCTACGAGCAGTACTTC. The variable domain in full, completed from reference TRBV7-2 and TRBJ2-7, reads GAGVSQSPSNKVTEKGKDVELRCDPISGHTALYWYRQSLGQGLEFLIYFQGNSAPDKSGLPSDRFSAERTGGSVSTLTIQRTQQEDSAVYLCASSLDTAGLYEQYFGPGTRLTVT.

The chain carries TRBV7-2 and TRBJ2-1; maybe TRBD1 (6 bases). The CDR3 has 14 amino acids. Germline CDR1 reads SGHTA; CDR2 reads FQGNSA. Between the trimmed V and J ends, which lost 1 base and 6 bases, there was a span of 10 bases. The CDR3 protein is CASSLGRGGNEQFF. The CDR3 region has the DNA TGTGCCAGCAGCTTAGGAAGAGGGGGCAATGAGCAGTTCTTC.

The chain joins TRBV7-2 to TRBJ2-7, with 8 bases matching TRBD1. With 1 base clipped from V and 5 bases from J, the junction kept 7 bases outside the gene matches. The CDR3 loop spans 15 amino acids. CDR1 is SGHTA and CDR2 is FQGNSA in the germline V gene. This CDR3 reads CASSLGTGSWNEQYF. The CDR3 DNA is TGTGCCAGCAGCTTAGGGACAGGGAGTTGGAACGAGCAGTACTTC.

J is TRBJ2-7 and V is TRBV27; 14 bases line up with TRBD2. The junction had 4 bases not matched to a gene; V was cut back by 0 bases and J by 0 bases. The CDR3 spans 18 residues. Germline V gene sequence: CDR1 MNHEY, CDR2 SMNVEV (reference sequence). CDR3 sequence reads: CASSLSGLAGAHSYEQYF. Written as DNA, the CDR3 is TGTGCCAGCAGTTTATCGGGACTAGCGGGAGCGCACTCCTACGAGCAGTACTTC.

With regard to this clone: This sample includes further DNA sequences coding for the same CDR3. The V and J genes are TRBV6-5 and TRBJ1-5; unclear D gene. V dropped 0 bases and J dropped 1 base, with 7 bases sitting between them. This CDR3 has 15 residues. Germline lookup yields CDR1 MNHEY and CDR2 SVGAGI. CDR3 loop: CASSYSQQSNQPQHF. As DNA, the CDR3 is TGTGCCAGCAGTTACTCACAACAGAGCAATCAGCCCCAGCATTTT.

The gene calls are TRBV10-2 and TRBJ2-3; no reliable D call. The CDR3 is 11 residues long. In germline, CDR1 is WSHSY, CDR2 SAAADI. Trimming pared 11 bases from V and 6 bases from J, leaving 12 bases between. CDR3: CAAGSLDTQYF. In DNA, the CDR3 is TGCGCCGCTGGGTCGTTGGATACGCAGTATTTT.

The chain carries TRBV9 and TRBJ2-7; 7 positions agree with TRBD1. The CDR3 length is 15 residues. CDR1 SGDLS and CDR2 YYNGEE come from the germline V gene. Trimming at V came to 0 bases and at J to 5 bases, leaving 8 bases not matched to a gene. The CDR3 coding sequence is TGTGCCAGCAGCGTAGCTGATGACAGGGCACACGAGCAGTACTTC. It is translated as CASSVADDRAHEQYF. Combining the CDR3 with reference TRBV9 and TRBJ2-7 gives the whole variable domain DSGVTQTPKHLITATGQRVTLRCSPRSGDLSVYWYQQSLDQGLQFLIQYYNGEERAKGNILERFSAQQFPDLHSELNLSSLELGDSALYFCASSVADDRAHEQYFGPGTRLTVT.

This sequence joins TRBV6-1 and TRBJ2-5; TRBD1 matches 10 bases. The trim removed 4 bases at V and 5 bases at J, leaving 4 bases unmatched. The germline CDR1 and CDR2 sequences are MNHNS and SASEGT. The CDR3 runs to 14 residues. DNA for the CDR3: TGTGCCAGCAGTGGGGACAGGGGTACCGAGACCCAGTACTTC. Its protein product is CASSGDRGTETQYF.

V usage is TRBV5-1 and J usage is TRBJ2-3, with 8 bases matching TRBD1. CDR3 length: 14 amino acids. V lost 6 bases and J lost 4; bases outside the gene matches: 7. Germline-derived CDR1 and CDR2 are SGHRS and YFSETQ. The CDR3 spells CASTRDRPPDTQYF. CDR3 DNA sequence: TGCGCCAGCACCCGGGACAGGCCCCCAGATACGCAGTATTTT. Full variable domain (rest looked up from reference TRBV5-1 and TRBJ2-3): KAGVTQTPRYLIKTRGQQVTLSCSPISGHRSVSWYQQTPGQGLQFLFEYFSETQRNKGNFPGRFSGRQFSNSRSEMNVSTLELGDSALYLCASTRDRPPDTQYFGPGTRLTVL.

The chain recombines TRBV7-2 with TRBJ2-4; 11 positions match TRBD2. CDR1 is SGHTA, CDR2 FQGNSA, per germline. The CDR3 spans 15 residues. V shed 3 bases and J 6 bases; nucleotides not matched to a gene: 4. The CDR3 DNA is TGTGCCAGCAGCTTTTCCGGGACTAGCGGAAACATTCAGTACTTC. Translating gives CASSFSGTSGNIQYF.